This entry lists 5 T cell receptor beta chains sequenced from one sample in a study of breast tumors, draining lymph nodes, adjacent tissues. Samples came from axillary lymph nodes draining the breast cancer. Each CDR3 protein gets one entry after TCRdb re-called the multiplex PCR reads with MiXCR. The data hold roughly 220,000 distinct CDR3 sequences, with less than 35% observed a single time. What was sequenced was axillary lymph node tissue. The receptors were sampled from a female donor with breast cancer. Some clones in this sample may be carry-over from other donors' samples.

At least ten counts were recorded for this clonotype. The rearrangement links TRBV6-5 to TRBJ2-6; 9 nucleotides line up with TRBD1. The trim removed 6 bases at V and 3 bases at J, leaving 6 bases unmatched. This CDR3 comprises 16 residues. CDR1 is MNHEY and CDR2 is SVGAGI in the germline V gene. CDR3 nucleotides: TGTGCCAGCAGATTACAGGGGGCGGGTGGGGCCAACGTCCTGACTTTC. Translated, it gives CASRLQGAGGANVLTF.

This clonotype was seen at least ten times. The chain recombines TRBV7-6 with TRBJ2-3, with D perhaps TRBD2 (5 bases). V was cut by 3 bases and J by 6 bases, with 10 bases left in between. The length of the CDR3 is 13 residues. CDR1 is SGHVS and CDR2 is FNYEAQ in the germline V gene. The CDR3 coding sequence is TGTGCCAGCAGCTTGGAGGATGGGGATACGCAGTATTTT. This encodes CASSLEDGDTQYF.

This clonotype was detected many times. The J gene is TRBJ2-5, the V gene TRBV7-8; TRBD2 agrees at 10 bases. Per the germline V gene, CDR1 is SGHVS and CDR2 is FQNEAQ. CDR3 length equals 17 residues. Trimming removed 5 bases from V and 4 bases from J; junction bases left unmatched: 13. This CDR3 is CASSLIAGGRLGETQYF. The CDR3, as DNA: TGTGCCAGCAGCCTTATAGCGGGGGGTAGGTTAGGAGAGACCCAGTACTTC.

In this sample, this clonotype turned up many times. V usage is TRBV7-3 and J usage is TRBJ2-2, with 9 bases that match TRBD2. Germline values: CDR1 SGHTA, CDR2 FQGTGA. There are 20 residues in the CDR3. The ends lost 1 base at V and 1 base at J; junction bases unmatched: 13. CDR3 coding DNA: TGTGCCAGCAGCTTAATTGTATCGATGGTGACTAGCGGGAACACCGGGGAGCTGTTTTTT. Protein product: CASSLIVSMVTSGNTGELFF.

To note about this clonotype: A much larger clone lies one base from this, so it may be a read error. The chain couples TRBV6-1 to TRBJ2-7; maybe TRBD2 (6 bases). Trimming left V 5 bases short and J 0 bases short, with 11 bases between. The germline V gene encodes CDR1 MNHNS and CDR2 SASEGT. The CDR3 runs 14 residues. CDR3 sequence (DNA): TGTGCCAGCAGTCGGGGACTCAGCTCCTACGAGCAGTACTTC. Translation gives CASSRGLSSYEQYF.